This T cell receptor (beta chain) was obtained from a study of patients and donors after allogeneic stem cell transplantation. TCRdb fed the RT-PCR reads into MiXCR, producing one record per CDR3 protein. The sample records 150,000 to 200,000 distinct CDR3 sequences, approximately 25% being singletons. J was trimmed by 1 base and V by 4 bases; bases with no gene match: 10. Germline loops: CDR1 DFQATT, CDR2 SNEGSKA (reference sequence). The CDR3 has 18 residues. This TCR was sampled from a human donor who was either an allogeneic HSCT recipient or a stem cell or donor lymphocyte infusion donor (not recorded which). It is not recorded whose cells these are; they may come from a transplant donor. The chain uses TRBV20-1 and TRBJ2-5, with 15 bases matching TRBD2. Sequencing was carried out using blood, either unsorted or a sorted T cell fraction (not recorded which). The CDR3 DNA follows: TGCAGTGCTAAGGGACTAGCGGGGGGCGGCTGGACCCAAGAGACCCAGTACTTC. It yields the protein CSAKGLAGGGWTQETQYF.